This TCR beta chain was documented in a study of T cells after yellow fever vaccination. The overall study: Researchers used SMART-Seq v4 Ultra Low Input to prepare fractions that had low cell numbers.

The study made its TCR cDNA through 5'RACE template switching. That step introduced a universal primer site along with UMIs. TCRdb analysed the 5' RACE reads with MiXCR anew, one entry per CDR3 protein. The sample shows about 200,000 distinct CDR3 sequences, 3.2% of them seen only once. Details on this clonotype: Its antigen is currently unknown.

Whole-study findings and limits: Secondary responses were weaker yet peaked faster, day 5 versus 15. From the bulk population, abundant clonotypes could contaminate and appear within FACS-sorted repertoires.

The source material was CD4+ T cells sorted from PBMCs, sampled 10 days after the yellow fever booster vaccination. This clonotype originated in a man aged 18-30 years who received the YFV17D yellow fever vaccine.

The CDR3 coding sequence is TGTGCCAGCAGCTTGACCGGGACAGGGGGGTACGAGCAGTACTTC. Its protein product is CASSLTGTGGYEQYF. The chain links TRBV5-5 to TRBJ2-7, with 11 bases lining up with TRBD1. V lost 1 base and J lost 4; bases outside the gene matches: 4. The CDR3 has 15 residues. Germline CDR1 is SGHKS and CDR2 is YYEKEE (reference sequence).